This is a list of T cell receptor beta chains from one sample in a study of cytomegalovirus exposure and HLA in healthy donors. Only in-frame clones appear in the TCRdb table, and some are missing; sequencing was by immunoSEQ multiplex PCR. The repertoire holds about 98,000 clones, with 70% as singletons. Sequencing was carried out using PBMCs. These receptors were obtained from a man aged 50-60 years in good health and CMV-seronegative. CDR3s leave out the opening cysteine and the closing phenylalanine or tryptophan. The order of the fields is D gene, V gene, CDR3 protein. A D gene is named only where the DNA matches it firmly.

TRBD1	TRBV7-8	ASSRQGGQLNEQF
NA	TRBV2	ASSGQGPNTGELF
TRBD1	TRBV6-1	ASSEARQGLGYA
NA	TRBV28	ASSLQVHGYT
NA	TRBV28	ASSLSGGWYNEQF
NA	TRBV5-4	ASTWQGSGANVLT
NA	TRBV5-1	ASSKDNSYNEQF
NA	TRBV2	ASSEFPTNTGELF
TRBD2	TRBV4-2	ASSQELAGAYEQY
TRBD2	TRBV27	ASGEGNYNEQF
TRBD2	TRBV25-1	ASGVAGGRNEQF
TRBD1	TRBV28	ASSLPDRGGTEAF
TRBD2	TRBV11-2	ASSPGTSGGAGNEQF
NA	TRBV6-4	ASSLRGGTEAF
TRBD1	TRBV7-9	ASSPDRDRGRQEQY
TRBD1	TRBV5-1	ASSLATGGFDEQY
NA	TRBV5-6	ASSAVGGHSGNTIY
NA	TRBV6-1	AGTRQENTEAF
TRBD1	TRBV7-9	ASSRQGYYGYT
TRBD2	TRBV11-2	ASSFRTSGGANNEQF
NA	TRBV2	ASSETGFSGYT
NA	TRBV6-5	ASSRGDEQF
NA	TRBV7-2	ASSLDGIYQPQH
NA	TRBV5-1	ASSFGGAYGYT
NA	TRBV7-9	ASSDFSEQF
NA	TRBV6-5	ASSYSILTAEPLH